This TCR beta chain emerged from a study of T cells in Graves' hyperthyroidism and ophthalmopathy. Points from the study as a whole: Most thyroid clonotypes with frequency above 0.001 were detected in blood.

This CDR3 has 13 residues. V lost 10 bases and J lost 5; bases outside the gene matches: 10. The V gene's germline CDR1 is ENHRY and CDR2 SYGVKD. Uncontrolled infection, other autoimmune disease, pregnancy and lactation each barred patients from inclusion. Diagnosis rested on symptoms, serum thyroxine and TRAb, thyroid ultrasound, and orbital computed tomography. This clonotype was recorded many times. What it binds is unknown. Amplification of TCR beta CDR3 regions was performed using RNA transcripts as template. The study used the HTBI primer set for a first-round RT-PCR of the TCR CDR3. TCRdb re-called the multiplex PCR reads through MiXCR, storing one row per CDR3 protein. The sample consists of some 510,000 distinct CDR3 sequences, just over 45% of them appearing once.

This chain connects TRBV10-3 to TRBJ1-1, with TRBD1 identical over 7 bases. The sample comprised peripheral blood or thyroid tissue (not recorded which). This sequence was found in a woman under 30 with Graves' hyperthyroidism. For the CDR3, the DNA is TGTGCCAGCAGACACGGACAGGCGACTGAAGCTTTCTTT. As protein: CASRHGQATEAFF.